The present T cell receptor (beta chain) was sequenced within a study of blood T cell repertoires in COVID-19. On the study more broadly: COVID-19 samples from acute and convalescent phases originated in the United States, Italy and Spain. T cells, B-cell-depleted T cells, or PBMCs provided the cDNA or gDNA that served as material.

Per the original methods: From reference gene primer amplification, estimates of nucleated cell counts were derived. The protocol was immunoSEQ multiplex PCR, while the TCRdb copy is restricted to in-frame clones and leaves out a portion. V and J calls and clone size are copied from that table; D and trimming were computed from the DNA. Of roughly 140,000 clones in the sample, approximately 82% are singletons; the top ten hold roughly 10%. V gave up 4 bases and J gave up 2 bases; unmatched junction bases: 2. Germline V gives CDR1 MGHRA, CDR2 YSYEKL. The CDR3 sequence is 14 residues long. The sample holds one count of this clone.

The chain is built from TRBV4-1 and TRBJ1-1, with 9 positions matching TRBD1. The receptor comes from a man aged 55-75 years with active or convalescent COVID-19. The sequenced sample was peripheral blood. DNA of the CDR3: TGCGCCAGCAGCCGGACAGGGGAAAACACTGAAGCTTTCTTT. It codes for CASSRTGENTEAFF.